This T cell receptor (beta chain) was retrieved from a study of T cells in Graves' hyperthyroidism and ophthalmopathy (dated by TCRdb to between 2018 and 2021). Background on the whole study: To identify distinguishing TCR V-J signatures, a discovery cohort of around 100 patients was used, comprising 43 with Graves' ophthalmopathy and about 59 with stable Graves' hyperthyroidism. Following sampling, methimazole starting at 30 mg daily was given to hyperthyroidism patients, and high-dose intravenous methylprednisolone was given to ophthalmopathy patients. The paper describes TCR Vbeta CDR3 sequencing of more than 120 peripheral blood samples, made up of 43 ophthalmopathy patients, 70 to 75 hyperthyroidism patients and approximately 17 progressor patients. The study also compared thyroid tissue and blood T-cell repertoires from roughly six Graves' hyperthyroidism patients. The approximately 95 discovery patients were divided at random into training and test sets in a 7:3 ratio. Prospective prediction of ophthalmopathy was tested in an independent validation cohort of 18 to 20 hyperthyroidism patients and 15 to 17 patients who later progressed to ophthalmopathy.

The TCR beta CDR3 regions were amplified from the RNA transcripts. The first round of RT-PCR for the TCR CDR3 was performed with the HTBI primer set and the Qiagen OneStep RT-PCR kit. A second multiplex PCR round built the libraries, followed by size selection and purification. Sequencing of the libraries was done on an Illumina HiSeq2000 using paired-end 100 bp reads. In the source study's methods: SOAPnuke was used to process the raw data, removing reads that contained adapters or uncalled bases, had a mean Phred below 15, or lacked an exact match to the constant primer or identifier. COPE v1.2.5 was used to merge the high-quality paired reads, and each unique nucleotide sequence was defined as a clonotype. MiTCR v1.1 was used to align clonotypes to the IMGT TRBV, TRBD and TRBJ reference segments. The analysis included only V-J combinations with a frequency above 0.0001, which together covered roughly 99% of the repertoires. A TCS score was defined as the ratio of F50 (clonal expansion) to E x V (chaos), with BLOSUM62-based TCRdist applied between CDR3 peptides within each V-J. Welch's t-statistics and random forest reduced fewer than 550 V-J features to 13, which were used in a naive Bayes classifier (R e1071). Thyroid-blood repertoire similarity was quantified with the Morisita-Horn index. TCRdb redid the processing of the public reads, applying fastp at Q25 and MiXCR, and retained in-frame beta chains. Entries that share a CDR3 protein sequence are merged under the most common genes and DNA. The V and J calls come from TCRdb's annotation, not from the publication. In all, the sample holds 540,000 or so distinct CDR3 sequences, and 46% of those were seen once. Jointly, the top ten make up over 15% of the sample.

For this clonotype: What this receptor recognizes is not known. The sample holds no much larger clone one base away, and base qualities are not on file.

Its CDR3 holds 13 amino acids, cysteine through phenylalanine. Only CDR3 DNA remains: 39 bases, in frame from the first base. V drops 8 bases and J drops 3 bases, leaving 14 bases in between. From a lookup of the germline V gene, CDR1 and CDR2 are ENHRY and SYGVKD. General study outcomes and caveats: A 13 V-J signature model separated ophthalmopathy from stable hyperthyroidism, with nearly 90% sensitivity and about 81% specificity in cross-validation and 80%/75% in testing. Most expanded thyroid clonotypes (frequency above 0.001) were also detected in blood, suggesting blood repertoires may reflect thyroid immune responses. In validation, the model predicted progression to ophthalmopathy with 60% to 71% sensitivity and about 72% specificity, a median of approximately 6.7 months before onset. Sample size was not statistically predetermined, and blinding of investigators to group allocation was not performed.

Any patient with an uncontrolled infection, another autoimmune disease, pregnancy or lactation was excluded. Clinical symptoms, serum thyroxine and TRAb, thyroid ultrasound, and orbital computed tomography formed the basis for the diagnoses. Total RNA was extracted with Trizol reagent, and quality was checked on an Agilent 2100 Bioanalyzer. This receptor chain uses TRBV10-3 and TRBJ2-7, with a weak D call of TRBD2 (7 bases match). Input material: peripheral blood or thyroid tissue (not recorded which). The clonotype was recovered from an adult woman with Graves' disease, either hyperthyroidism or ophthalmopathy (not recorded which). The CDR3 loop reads CAIRGEGDYEQYF. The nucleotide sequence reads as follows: TGTGCCATCCGCGGGGAGGGGGACTACGAGCAGTACTTC.